The 8 T cell receptor beta chains in this list originate from one sample, sequenced in a study of T cells in Graves' hyperthyroidism and ophthalmopathy. The TCR beta CDR3 regions underwent amplification using RNA transcripts as the source. First-round RT-PCR with HTBI primers amplified the TCR CDR3 region. TCRdb recomputed calls from the multiplex PCR reads with MiXCR, one row per CDR3 protein. The table lists approximately 690,000 distinct CDR3 sequences, about 20% of them singletons. The source material was blood. The origin of the receptors is a man aged 30 to 45 with Graves' ophthalmopathy.

The sample holds many counts of this clonotype. This chain joins TRBV28 and TRBJ2-5; 12 bases match TRBD2. CDR3 length equals 17 residues. V dropped 6 bases and J dropped 4; count of bases not matched to a gene: 12. Germline V gene lookup returns CDR1 MDHEN and CDR2 SYDVKM. The CDR3 reads CASSPGLAGPVGETQYF. The CDR3 DNA is TGTGCCAGCAGCCCCGGACTAGCGGGACCGGTTGGAGAGACCCAGTACTTC.

This clonotype appeared many times. V usage is TRBV7-2 and J usage is TRBJ2-7; 7 nucleotides agree with TRBD2. The CDR3 length is 16 residues. Germline V gives CDR1 SGHTA, CDR2 FQGNSA. V shed 0 bases and J 0 bases; nucleotides not matched to a gene: 5. DNA of the CDR3: TGTGCCAGCAGCTTAGCTTGGGGGGGGAGCTCCTACGAGCAGTACTTC. As protein: CASSLAWGGSSYEQYF.

The chain uses TRBV29-1 and TRBJ1-2, with D unresolved. The germline CDR1 and CDR2 sequences are SQVTM and ANQGSEA. The CDR3 loop spans 11 amino acids. Between the trimmed V and J ends, which lost 6 bases and 7 bases, there was a span of 12 bases. In DNA, the CDR3 is TGCAGCGTCTGGGATATTGCTGGCTACACCTTC. Translating it yields CSVWDIAGYTF. Drawing the rest from reference TRBV29-1 and TRBJ1-2, the complete variable domain is SAVISQKPSRDICQRGTSLTIQCQVDSQVTMMFWYRQQPGQSLTLIATANQGSEATYESGFVIDKFPISRPNLTFSTLTVSNMSPEDSSIYLCSVWDIAGYTFGSGTRLTVV.

The CDR3 DNA is TGTGCCAGTAGTATCCGAAGTCGGGCGGGCAATCAGCCCCAGCATTTT. Protein sequence: CASSIRSRAGNQPQHF. The gene calls are TRBV19 and TRBJ1-5; D is unclear. Germline V gene lookup returns CDR1 LNHDA and CDR2 SQIVND (reference sequence). This CDR3 has 16 amino acids. Trimming took off 3 bases at V and 2 bases at J, with 14 bases between the two ends.

V is TRBV6-5 and J is TRBJ2-7, with a possible D match to TRBD1 (5 bases). The CDR3 loop spans 15 amino acids. Germline CDR1 MNHEY, CDR2 SVGAGI. Trimming pared 2 bases from V and 3 bases from J, leaving 14 bases between. The CDR3 protein is CASSYGASSNYEQYF. CDR3 bases: TGTGCCAGCAGTTACGGGGCATCCTCCAACTACGAGCAGTACTTC.

The chain has TRBV27 and TRBJ2-5, with TRBD2 as a possible D gene (6 bases). The CDR3 has 12 residues. Trimming took off 4 bases at V and 7 bases at J, with 10 bases between the two ends. The germline V gene has CDR1 MNHEY and CDR2 SMNVEV (reference sequence). This CDR3 is CASSSGVGTQYF. CDR3 sequence (DNA): TGTGCCAGCAGTTCGGGGGTGGGGACCCAGTACTTC.

The chain links TRBV5-1 to TRBJ2-7; D possibly corresponds to TRBD1 (7 bases). This CDR3 is 15 amino acids long. The ends were cut back, 6 bases at V and 7 bases at J, with 23 bases in the middle. Germline V gene sequence: CDR1 SGHRS, CDR2 YFSETQ. The CDR3 DNA sequence: TGCGCCAGCACACCCTCAGGGGGGATTTTGATGGAGCAGTACTTC. Protein product: CASTPSGGILMEQYF.

This clonotype appeared a few times. J is TRBJ1-1 and V is TRBV19; possibly TRBD1 for D (5 bases). The CDR3 contains 14 residues. Trimming left V 8 bases short and J 7 bases short, with 20 bases between. The V gene's germline CDR1 is LNHDA and CDR2 SQIVND (reference sequence). CDR3 sequence reads: CASAQGEVRGEAFF. The CDR3 DNA reads as TGTGCCAGTGCGCAGGGTGAGGTTCGAGGTGAAGCTTTCTTT.